Shown below are 14 T cell receptor beta chains from a single sample sequenced in a study of graft-versus-host responses after intestinal transplantation. Using immunoSEQ multiplex PCR, the repertoire was profiled, and TCRdb retains in-frame clones only, with some absent. The table includes approximately 23,000 clones, 44% detected once. CFSE-labeled responder cells (around 200,000) were plated with around 200,000 irradiated, violet-dye-labeled stimulator cells. The sample consisted of alloreactive CD8+ T cells from a mixed lymphocyte reaction culture, taken before transplantation. Subset denoted: CFSE-low proliferating T cells sorted from approximately six-day pre-transplant mixed lymphocyte reaction (GvH or HvG direction). These receptors all stem from a human patient who was an organ donor for intestinal transplantation.

This clone came up a few times. V gene TRBV19 combines with J gene TRBJ2-3; 7 bases match TRBD1. The germline V gene encodes CDR1 LNHDA and CDR2 SQIVND (reference sequence). The CDR3 is 15 residues long. V was clipped by 1 base and J by 2 bases; unmatched bases: 3. As DNA, the CDR3 is TGTGCCAGTAGTATAGCGGGGACAGCCACAGATACGCAGTATTTT. It specifies CASSIAGTATDTQYF.

This clone was seen more than once but under ten times. The J gene is TRBJ1-2, the V gene TRBV2; 10 bases agree with TRBD1. The CDR3 runs 12 residues. The V and J ends lost 3 bases and 8 bases, in that order; junction bases with no gene match: 0. CDR1 and CDR2 from the germline V gene are SNHLY and FYNNEI. This CDR3 is CASSETGGGYTF. The CDR3 DNA reads as TGTGCCAGCAGTGAGACAGGGGGCGGCTACACCTTC.

The chain joins TRBV9 to TRBJ1-6; D may be TRBD1 (5 bases). Germline V gives CDR1 SGDLS, CDR2 YYNGEE. Trimming took 2 bases from V and 9 from J, leaving 12 bases between them. This CDR3 region has 14 residues. The CDR3 sequence: CASSVDQGGSPLHF. The DNA for the CDR3 is TGTGCCAGCAGCGTGGATCAGGGCGGTTCACCCCTCCACTTT.

As DNA, the CDR3 is TGTGCCAGCAGCTTGACGGACAGGGTCCCACTGCCGACTAATGAAAAACTGTTTTTT. Protein sequence: CASSLTDRVPLPTNEKLFF. This chain connects TRBV7-2 to TRBJ1-4, with 8 bases identical to TRBD1. CDR3 length: 19 amino acids. The germline V gene encodes CDR1 SGHTA and CDR2 FQGNSA. V lost 3 bases and J lost 2; bases outside the gene matches: 14.

This clone rates as medium-sized. This chain uses TRBV9 with TRBJ1-1, with D hard to call. V gave up 4 bases and J gave up 0 bases, with 10 bases separating them. Germline V gene sequence: CDR1 SGDLS, CDR2 YYNGEE. This CDR3 region has 14 residues. The CDR3 sequence: CASSPSGLNTEAFF. The CDR3 region has the DNA TGTGCCAGCAGCCCTTCGGGTCTGAACACTGAAGCTTTCTTT.

Within the sample, this clone is medium-sized. The J gene is TRBJ2-5, the V gene TRBV4-3, with TRBD1 matching over 7 bases. Trimming cost V 0 bases and J 6 bases; bases outside gene matches: 1. Germline CDR1 and CDR2: LGHNA and YSLEER. The CDR3 contains 13 residues. CDR3 nucleotide sequence: TGCGCCAGCAGCCAAGATAGGGGGCAGACCCAGTACTTC. It yields the protein CASSQDRGQTQYF.

The chain couples TRBV11-2 to TRBJ2-7; possibly TRBD1 for D (5 bases). The CDR3 runs 15 residues. Trimming stripped 3 bases from V and 2 bases from J, with 14 bases between. CDR1 and CDR2 from the germline V gene are SGHAT and FQNNGV. Here the CDR3 DNA reads TGTGCCAGCAGCTTTCCATTATCCAGGGCCTACGAGCAGTACTTC. Protein: CASSFPLSRAYEQYF. The full variable domain, its missing parts supplied by reference TRBV11-2 and TRBJ2-7, is EAGVAQSPRYKIIEKRQSVAFWCNPISGHATLYWYQQILGQGPKLLIQFQNNGVVDDSQLPKDRFSAERLKGVDSTLKIQPAKLEDSAVYLCASSFPLSRAYEQYFGPGTRLTVT.

This clone appeared a single time. J is TRBJ2-5 and V is TRBV27; D uncertain. The germline V and J ends were trimmed by 6 bases and 5 bases, with 10 bases remaining between them. Germline loops: CDR1 MNHEY, CDR2 SMNVEV (reference sequence). The CDR3 contains 12 residues. DNA of the CDR3: TGTGCCAGCAGCTACCCAAAGGAGACCCAGTACTTC. As protein: CASSYPKETQYF.

This chain uses TRBV4-3 with TRBJ2-7, with 7 nucleotides matching TRBD2. V was clipped by 2 bases and J by 0 bases; unmatched bases: 4. Looked up from germline, CDR1 is LGHNA and CDR2 is YSLEER. The CDR3 is 15 amino acids. The CDR3: CASSQLAENSYEQYF. The DNA for the CDR3 is TGCGCCAGCAGCCAACTAGCGGAGAACTCCTACGAGCAGTACTTC.

The CDR3 reads CASGSYLTRTYNEQFF. CDR3 nucleotides: TGTGCTAGTGGTTCCTATTTGACGAGGACCTACAATGAGCAGTTCTTC. This chain joins TRBV12-5 and TRBJ2-1; D not resolved. The germline V and J ends were trimmed by 4 bases and 2 bases, with 15 bases remaining between them. Looked up from germline, CDR1 is LGHNT and CDR2 is FRNRAP. CDR3 length: 16 residues.

The chain is built from TRBV10-3 and TRBJ2-5, with 7 bases matching TRBD2. There are 13 residues in the CDR3. Looked up from germline, CDR1 is ENHRY and CDR2 is SYGVKD. The CDR3 nucleotides are TGTGAAAACCCTAGCGGCCACCAAGAGACCCAGTACTTC. As protein: CENPSGHQETQYF.

The rearrangement links TRBV4-1 to TRBJ2-1, with TRBD2 matching 7 bases. With 3 bases clipped from V and 6 bases from J, the junction kept 11 bases outside the gene matches. Germline CDR1 reads MGHRA; CDR2 reads YSYEKL. The CDR3 is 16 residues long. The DNA for the CDR3 is TGCGCCAGCAGCCAGGCCTATCTGACTAGCATCAATGAGCAGTTCTTC. Translating gives CASSQAYLTSINEQFF.

V is TRBV29-1 and J is TRBJ1-5, with unresolved D. V was cut by 6 bases and J by 5 bases, with 17 bases left in between. The germline gives CDR1 SQVTM, CDR2 ANQGSEA. This CDR3 comprises 14 residues. CDR3 nucleotide sequence: TGCAGCGTCAAGGCGGCCGGAGATCATCAGCCCCAGCATTTT. Protein: CSVKAAGDHQPQHF.

The chain employs TRBV11-2 and TRBJ1-2; D gene uncertain. Germline V gene sequence: CDR1 SGHAT, CDR2 FQNNGV. This CDR3 contains 16 residues. Trimming left V 2 bases short and J 4 bases short, with 17 bases between. CDR3 sequence (DNA): TGTGCCAGCAGCTTAAAATCCCGCGGCAGAATCTATGGCTACACCTTC. Protein sequence: CASSLKSRGRIYGYTF.